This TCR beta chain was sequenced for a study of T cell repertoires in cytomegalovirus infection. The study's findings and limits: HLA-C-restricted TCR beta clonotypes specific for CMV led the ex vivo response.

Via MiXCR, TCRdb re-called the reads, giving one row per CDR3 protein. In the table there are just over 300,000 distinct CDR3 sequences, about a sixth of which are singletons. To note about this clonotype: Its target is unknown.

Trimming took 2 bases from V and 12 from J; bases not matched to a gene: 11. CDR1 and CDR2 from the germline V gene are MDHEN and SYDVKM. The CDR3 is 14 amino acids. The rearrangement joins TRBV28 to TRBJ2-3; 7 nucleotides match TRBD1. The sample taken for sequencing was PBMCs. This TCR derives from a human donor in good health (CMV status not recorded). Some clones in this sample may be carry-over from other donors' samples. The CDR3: CASSLIGTETFQYF. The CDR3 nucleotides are TGTGCCAGCAGTTTAATAGGGACAGAGACATTTCAGTATTTT.